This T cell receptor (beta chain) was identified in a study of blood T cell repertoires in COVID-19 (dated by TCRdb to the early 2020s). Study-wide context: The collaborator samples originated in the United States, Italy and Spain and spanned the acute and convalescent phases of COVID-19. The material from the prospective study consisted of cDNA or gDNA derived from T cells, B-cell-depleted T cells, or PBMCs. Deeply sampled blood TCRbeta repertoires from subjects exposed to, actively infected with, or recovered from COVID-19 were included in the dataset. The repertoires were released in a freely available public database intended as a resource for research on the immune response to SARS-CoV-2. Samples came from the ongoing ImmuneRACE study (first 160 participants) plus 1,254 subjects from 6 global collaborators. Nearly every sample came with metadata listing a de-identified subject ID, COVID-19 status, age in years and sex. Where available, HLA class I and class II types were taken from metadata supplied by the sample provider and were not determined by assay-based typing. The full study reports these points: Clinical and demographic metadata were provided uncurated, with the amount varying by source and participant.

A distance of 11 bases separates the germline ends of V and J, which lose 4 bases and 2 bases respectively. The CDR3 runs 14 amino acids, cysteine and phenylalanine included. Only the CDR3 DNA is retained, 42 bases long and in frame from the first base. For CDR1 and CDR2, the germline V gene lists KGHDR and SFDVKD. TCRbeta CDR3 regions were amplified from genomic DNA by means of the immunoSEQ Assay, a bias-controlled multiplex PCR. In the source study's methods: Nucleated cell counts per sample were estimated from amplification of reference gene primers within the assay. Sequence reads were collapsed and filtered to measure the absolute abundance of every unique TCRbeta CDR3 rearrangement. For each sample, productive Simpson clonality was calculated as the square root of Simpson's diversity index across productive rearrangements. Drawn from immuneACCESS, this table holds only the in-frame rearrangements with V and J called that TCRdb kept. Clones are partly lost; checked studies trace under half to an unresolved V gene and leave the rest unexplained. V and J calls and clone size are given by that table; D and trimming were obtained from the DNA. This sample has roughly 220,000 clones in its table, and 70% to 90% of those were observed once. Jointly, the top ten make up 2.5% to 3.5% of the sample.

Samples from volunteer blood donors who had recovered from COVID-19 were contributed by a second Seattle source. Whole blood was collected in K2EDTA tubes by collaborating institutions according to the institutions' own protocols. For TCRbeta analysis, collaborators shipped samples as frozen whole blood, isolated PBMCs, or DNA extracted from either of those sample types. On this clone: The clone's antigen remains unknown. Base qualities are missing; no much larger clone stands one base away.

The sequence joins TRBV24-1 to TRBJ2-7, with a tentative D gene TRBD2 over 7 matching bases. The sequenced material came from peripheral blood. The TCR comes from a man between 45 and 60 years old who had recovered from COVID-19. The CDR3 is CATSEGGGPYEQYF. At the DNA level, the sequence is TGTGCCACCAGTGAGGGGGGGGGCCCCTACGAGCAGTACTTC.